Described below is a single T cell receptor (beta chain) sequence and its context. Germline trimming cut 2 bases from V and 4 bases from J; bases unmatched to any gene: 4. In germline, CDR1 is MNHEY, CDR2 SMNVEV (reference sequence). The CDR3 extends over 14 amino acids. Vbeta (60) and Jbeta (13) primers were used in the PCR. Using immunoSEQ multiplex PCR, the repertoire was profiled, and TCRdb retains in-frame clones only, with some absent. The table has some 200,000 clones, 75% to 90% seen once. The sample comes from a study of cytomegalovirus exposure and HLA in healthy donors. The sequencing sample was made of PBMCs. The clonotype was recovered from a woman in her late teens or twenties in good health and CMV-seronegative. This sequence joins TRBV27 and TRBJ1-1; 7 bases map to TRBD1. The CDR3 loop is CASSLNRGGTEAFF. Here the CDR3 DNA reads TGTGCCAGCAGTTTAAACAGGGGAGGCACTGAAGCTTTCTTT.